What follows describes a single TCR beta chain. The repertoire was sequenced with immunoSEQ multiplex PCR; TCRdb's copy has only in-frame clones and lacks some. The sample has some 250,000 clones, roughly four fifths seen once; the top ten hold about an eighth. This sample is part of a study of control samples from healthy donors and cancer patients. This CDR3 spans 13 amino acids. V lost 4 bases, J lost 3 bases, and 9 bases lay in between. CDR1 and CDR2 (germline): SGHTA, FQGTGA. The rearrangement uses TRBV7-3 and TRBJ2-5; D perhaps matches TRBD2 (5 bases). The sample was PBMCs. This clonotype was obtained from a woman aged 60 to 75 with lung cancer. CDR3 nucleotide sequence: TGTGCCAGCAGCTCCGGACTGAAAGAGACCCAGTACTTC. Residues: CASSSGLKETQYF.